The 10 T cell receptor beta chains below come from one sample, sequenced in a study of regulatory T cells in long-lasting Graves disease. Sequencing libraries for TCR beta were prepared with iRepertoire HTBI primers and Arm-PCR of CDR3 regions. Via MiXCR, TCRdb re-called the multiplex PCR reads, giving one row per CDR3 protein. The sample lists 400,000 to 500,000 distinct CDR3 sequences, about 17% occurring once. The sample's time point: newly diagnosed GD, antithyroid drugs for less than 3 months. RNA extracted from PBMCs served as the sequencing template. The same sample was also used in a study of T cells in Graves' hyperthyroidism and ophthalmopathy.

The specimen comprised peripheral blood mononuclear cells (PBMCs), sampled at new diagnosis, from a patient treated with antithyroid drugs. These receptors originate from a woman aged 18 to 35 with Graves disease.

This clonotype turned up a few times. The rearrangement uses TRBV27 and TRBJ1-5; D remains unclear. The length of the CDR3 is 15 residues. The V end was cut by 0 bases, the J end by 5 bases, with 11 bases between. Germline values: CDR1 MNHEY, CDR2 SMNVEV (reference sequence). This CDR3 is CASSLSRQDDQPQHF. In DNA form, the CDR3 reads TGTGCCAGCAGTTTATCGCGGCAGGATGATCAGCCCCAGCATTTT.

At least ten counts were recorded for this clonotype. The chain links TRBV12-3 or TRBV12-4 to TRBJ1-4; 9 nucleotides agree with TRBD1. The V segment lost 6 bases and the J segment 5 bases; nucleotides outside the gene matches: 4. This CDR3 comprises 14 residues. CDR3 coding DNA: TGTGCCAGCAGCCCCGGGACAGGGAATGAAAAACTGTTTTTT. It yields the protein CASSPGTGNEKLFF.

This clonotype was seen more than once but under ten times. J is TRBJ1-1 and V is TRBV20-1; no clear D. Germline CDR1 and CDR2: DFQATT and SNEGSKA (reference sequence). Trimming cost V 3 bases and J 1 base, with 9 bases left between them. This CDR3 spans 13 amino acids. CDR3 sequence reads: CSASHPANTEAFF. The DNA for the CDR3 is TGCAGTGCTAGTCACCCTGCGAACACTGAAGCTTTCTTT.

This clonotype was seen only a few times. The rearrangement joins TRBV19 to TRBJ1-4; D gene uncertain. The CDR3 is 13 amino acids. V lost 6 bases to trimming and J lost 0 bases, with 5 bases between them. Germline CDR1 is LNHDA and CDR2 is SQIVND (reference sequence). The CDR3 is CASSSATNEKLFF. DNA for the CDR3: TGTGCCAGTAGCTCTGCAACTAATGAAAAACTGTTTTTT.

This clonotype was seen a few times. This rearrangement joins TRBV4-1 to TRBJ1-3; D possibly corresponds to TRBD1 (6 bases). V was trimmed by 0 bases and J by 0 bases, leaving 21 bases between them. Germline V gene sequence: CDR1 MGHRA, CDR2 YSYEKL. The CDR3 runs 20 residues. The CDR3 DNA reads TGCGCCAGCAGCCAAGATCACGGAGCGCGGGGGGCTAGCTCTGGAAACACCATATATTTT. The encoded protein is CASSQDHGARGASSGNTIYF.

As concerns this clonotype: Relative to the germline gene, one junction end is altered; a read error may explain this. V usage is TRBV20-1 and J usage is TRBJ2-3; 11 bases are shared with TRBD2. The CDR3 is made up of 14 amino acids. Germline V gene sequence: CDR1 DFQATT, CDR2 SNEGSKA (reference sequence). The CDR3 DNA follows: TGCAGTGCCATCCCTACTAGCGGGAGTCCCCGCTTGTCGTTT. It translates to CSAIPTSGSPRLSF.

This clonotype was seen only a few times. This chain connects TRBV6-1 to TRBJ2-2; no reliable D call. Germline V lookup: CDR1 MNHNS, CDR2 SASEGT. The CDR3 totals 15 residues. V was cut by 6 bases and J by 0 bases, with 11 bases left in between. In nucleotides, the CDR3 is TGTGCCAGCAGCCGTGGCTTCGCGAACACCGGGGAGCTGTTTTTT. This encodes CASSRGFANTGELFF.

In DNA form, the CDR3 reads TGTGCCAGCAGCTTATGGGTGGGAGTCCCCTACGAGCAGTACTTC. Protein sequence: CASSLWVGVPYEQYF. This rearrangement joins TRBV7-3 to TRBJ2-7; D is perhaps TRBD2 (5 bases). The CDR3 is 15 amino acids. V was trimmed by 2 bases and J by 2 bases, leaving 13 bases between them. Germline CDR1 reads SGHTA; CDR2 reads FQGTGA.

The sample holds many counts of this clonotype. CDR3 loop: CASSLELAGVYEQYF. The DNA for the CDR3 is TGTGCCAGCAGCTTGGAGCTAGCGGGAGTTTACGAGCAGTACTTC. The V call is TRBV5-4, the J call TRBJ2-7; TRBD2 agrees at 10 bases. Germline V gene sequence: CDR1 SGHNT, CDR2 YYREEE (reference sequence). The J segment lost 4 bases and the V segment lost 0 bases, leaving 4 bases of the junction unmatched. CDR3 length equals 15 residues.

On this clonotype itself: One end of the junction does not line up with germline, which may come from a read error. This rearrangement joins TRBV6-1 to TRBJ2-1; D call uncertain. Germline V gene data show CDR1 as MNHNS and CDR2 as SASEGT. This CDR3 has 12 residues. Here the CDR3 reads CASRTTANEQSF. The CDR3 coding sequence is TGTGCCAGCAGAACTACAGCCAATGAGCAGTCCTTC.